Listed below are T cell receptor beta chains from one sample, sequenced in a study of shared T cell receptors in the human thymus. Assay used: immunoSEQ multiplex PCR; TCRdb lists only in-frame clones, some missing. The sample has 500,000 to 550,000 clones, about 84% seen once. The data were also submitted as part of a second study, on human thymus T cells.

Sequenced sample: thymocytes. These TCRs come from a boy in the first two years of life with a congenital heart defect. Each CDR3 is given with its conserved first and last residue. The order of the fields is D gene, V gene, CDR3 length, J gene, clone size, CDR3 protein, CDR3 DNA. The D gene is left open where the match is weak. The size field is filled for only some rows; it gives once, few, many or a size class.

-	TRBV30	13	TRBJ2-1	-	CALKTNSYNEQFF	TGTGCCTTAAAGACTAACTCCTACAATGAGCAGTTCTTC
TRBD1	TRBV4-1	15	TRBJ2-1	-	CASSQPGQGSYEQFF	TGCGCCAGCAGTCAACCGGGACAGGGGAGCTATGAGCAGTTCTTC
TRBD2	TRBV2	15	TRBJ2-7	-	CASRGTSGRDYEQYF	TGTGCCAGCAGGGGTACTAGCGGGAGGGACTACGAGCAGTACTTC
TRBD2	TRBV4-3	16	TRBJ2-1	-	CASSHSGTSSYNEQFF	TGCGCCAGCAGCCATTCCGGGACTAGCTCCTACAATGAGCAGTTCTTC
TRBD2	TRBV11-2	17	TRBJ2-7	-	CASSPRGGTSGDYEQYF	TGTGCCAGCAGCCCGAGGGGGGGGACTAGCGGGGATTACGAGCAGTACTTC
-	TRBV27	13	TRBJ2-1	-	CASSFGGRHEQFF	TGTGCCAGCAGTTTCGGAGGGAGGCATGAGCAGTTCTTC
-	TRBV18	18	TRBJ2-5	few	CASSPNPPGQLDQETQYF	TGTGCCAGCTCACCAAATCCCCCCGGACAGCTAGACCAAGAGACCCAGTACTTC
-	TRBV27	15	TRBJ2-2	-	CASSLPDIHTGELFF	TGTGCCAGCAGTTTACCGGACATCCACACCGGGGAGCTGTTTTTT
-	TRBV7-3	10	TRBJ1-3	-	CASSPRDIYF	TGTGCCAGCAGCCCCCGGGACATATATTTT
TRBD2	TRBV9	16	TRBJ2-1	-	CASSVGRGSVNNEQFF	TGTGCCAGCAGCGTAGGTCGCGGGAGCGTCAACAATGAGCAGTTCTTC
TRBD2	TRBV4-3	17	TRBJ2-2	few	CASSPGLAGGTVGELFF	TGCGCCAGCAGCCCCGGACTAGCGGGAGGCACAGTCGGGGAGCTGTTTTTT
TRBD1	TRBV5-5	16	TRBJ2-4	once	CASSLTHRGPLNIQYF	TGTGCCAGCAGCTTGACTCACAGGGGGCCTCTAAACATTCAGTACTTC
-	TRBV10-3	14	TRBJ2-3	-	CAISESSFTDTQYF	TGTGCCATCAGTGAGTCGAGTTTTACAGATACGCAGTATTTT
-	TRBV12-5	17	TRBJ2-1	-	CASGCSGTPNSYNEQFF	TGTGCTAGTGGTTGCTCCGGGACTCCTAACTCCTACAATGAGCAGTTCTTC
-	TRBV7-9	17	TRBJ2-4	-	CASSLGEALGDKNIQYF	TGTGCCAGCAGCTTAGGGGAGGCCCTCGGGGACAAAAACATTCAGTACTTC
TRBD2	TRBV6-1	15	TRBJ2-7	-	CASSEAGGLGSEQYF	TGTGCCAGCAGTGAAGCTGGGGGACTAGGTAGCGAGCAGTACTTC
-	TRBV27	13	TRBJ2-7	-	CASSFAQPYEQYF	TGTGCCAGCAGTTTCGCACAGCCCTACGAGCAGTACTTC
TRBD2	TRBV30	18	TRBJ2-6	-	CAWTRTSGQEAGANVLTF	TGTGCCTGGACCCGGACTAGCGGCCAGGAAGCTGGGGCCAACGTCCTGACTTTC
TRBD1	TRBV4-2	16	TRBJ2-5	-	CASSRTGTAHQETQYF	TGTGCCAGCAGTCGGACCGGGACAGCCCATCAAGAGACCCAGTACTTC
TRBD2	TRBV7-9	15	TRBJ2-7	-	CASSHSGRSSYEQYF	TGTGCCAGCAGCCATAGCGGGAGGAGCTCCTACGAGCAGTACTTC
-	TRBV27	13	TRBJ2-7	-	CASSDKQGYEQYF	TGTGCCAGCAGCGATAAACAGGGCTACGAGCAGTACTTC
TRBD1	TRBV14	15	TRBJ1-4	-	CASSPGRTGTEKLFF	TGTGCCAGCAGCCCTGGGAGGACAGGGACCGAAAAACTGTTTTTT
TRBD1	TRBV30	15	TRBJ1-4	-	CAERQGEGTNEKLFF	TGTGCCGAGCGACAGGGCGAAGGTACTAATGAAAAACTGTTTTTT
TRBD1	TRBV6-1	14	TRBJ1-5	-	CASSARTGSQPQHF	TGTGCCAGCAGTGCCAGGACAGGTTCGCAGCCCCAGCATTTT